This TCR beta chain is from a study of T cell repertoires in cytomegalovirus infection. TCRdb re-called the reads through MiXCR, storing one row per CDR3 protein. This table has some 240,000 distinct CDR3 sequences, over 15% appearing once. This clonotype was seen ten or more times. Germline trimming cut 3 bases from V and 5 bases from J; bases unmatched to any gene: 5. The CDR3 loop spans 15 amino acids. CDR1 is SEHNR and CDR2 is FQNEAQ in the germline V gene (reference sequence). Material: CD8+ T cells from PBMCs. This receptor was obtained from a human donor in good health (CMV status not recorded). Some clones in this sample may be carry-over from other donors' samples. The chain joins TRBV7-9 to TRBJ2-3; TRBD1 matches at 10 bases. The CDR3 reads CASSFRDRGIDTQYF. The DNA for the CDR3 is TGTGCCAGCAGCTTCCGGGACAGGGGAATAGATACGCAGTATTTT.